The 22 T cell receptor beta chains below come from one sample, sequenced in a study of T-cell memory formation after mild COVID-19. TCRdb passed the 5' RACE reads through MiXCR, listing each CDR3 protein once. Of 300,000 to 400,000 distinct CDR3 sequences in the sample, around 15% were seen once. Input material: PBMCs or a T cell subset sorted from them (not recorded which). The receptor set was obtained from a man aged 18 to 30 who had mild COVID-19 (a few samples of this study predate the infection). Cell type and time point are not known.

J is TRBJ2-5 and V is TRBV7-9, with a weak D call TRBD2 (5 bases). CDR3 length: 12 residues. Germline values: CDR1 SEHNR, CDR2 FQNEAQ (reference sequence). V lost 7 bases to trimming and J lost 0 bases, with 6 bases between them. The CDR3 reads CASTTNQETQYF. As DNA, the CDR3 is TGTGCCAGCACGACTAACCAAGAGACCCAGTACTTC.

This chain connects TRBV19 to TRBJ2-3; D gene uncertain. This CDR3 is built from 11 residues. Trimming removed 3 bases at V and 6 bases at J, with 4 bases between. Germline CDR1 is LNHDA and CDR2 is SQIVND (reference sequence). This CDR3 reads CASSMRDTQYF. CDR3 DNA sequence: TGTGCCAGTAGTATGCGGGATACGCAGTATTTT.

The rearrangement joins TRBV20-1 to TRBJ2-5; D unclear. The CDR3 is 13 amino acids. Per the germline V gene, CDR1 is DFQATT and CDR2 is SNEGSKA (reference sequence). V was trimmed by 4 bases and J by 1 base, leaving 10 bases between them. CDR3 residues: CSATAHGQETQYF. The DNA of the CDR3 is TGCAGTGCTACGGCCCACGGCCAAGAGACCCAGTACTTC.

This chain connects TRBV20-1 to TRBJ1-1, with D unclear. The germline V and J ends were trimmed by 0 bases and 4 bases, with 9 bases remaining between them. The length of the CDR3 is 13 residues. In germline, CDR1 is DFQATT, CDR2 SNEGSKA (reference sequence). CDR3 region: CSARETGGTEAFF. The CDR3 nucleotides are TGCAGTGCTAGAGAAACGGGAGGCACTGAAGCTTTCTTT.

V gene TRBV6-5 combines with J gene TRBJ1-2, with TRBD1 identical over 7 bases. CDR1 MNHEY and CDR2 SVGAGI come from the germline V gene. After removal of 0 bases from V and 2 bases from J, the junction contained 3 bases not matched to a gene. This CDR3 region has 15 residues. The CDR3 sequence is CASSYSVQGNYGYTF. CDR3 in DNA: TGTGCCAGCAGTTACTCGGTACAGGGGAACTATGGCTACACCTTC.

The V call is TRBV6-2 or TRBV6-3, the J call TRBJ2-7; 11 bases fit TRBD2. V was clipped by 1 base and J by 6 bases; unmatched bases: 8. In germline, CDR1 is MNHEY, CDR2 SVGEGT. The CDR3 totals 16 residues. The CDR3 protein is CASSYLPSGGPAEQYF. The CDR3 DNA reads TGTGCCAGCAGTTACTTGCCTAGCGGGGGGCCGGCCGAGCAGTACTTC.

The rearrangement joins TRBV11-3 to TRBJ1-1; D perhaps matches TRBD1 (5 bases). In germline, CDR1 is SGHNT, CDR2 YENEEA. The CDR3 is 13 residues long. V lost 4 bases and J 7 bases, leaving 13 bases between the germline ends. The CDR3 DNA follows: TGTGCCAGCAGCTGGCGGGGGGATGGTGAAGCTTTCTTT. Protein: CASSWRGDGEAFF.

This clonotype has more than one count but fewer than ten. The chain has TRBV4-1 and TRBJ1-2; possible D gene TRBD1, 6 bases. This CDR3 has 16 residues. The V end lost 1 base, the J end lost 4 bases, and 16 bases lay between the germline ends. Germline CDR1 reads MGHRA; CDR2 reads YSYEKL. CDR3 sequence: CASSQGGIGGIYGYTF. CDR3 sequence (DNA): TGCGCCAGCAGCCAAGGGGGTATTGGGGGCATCTATGGCTACACCTTC.

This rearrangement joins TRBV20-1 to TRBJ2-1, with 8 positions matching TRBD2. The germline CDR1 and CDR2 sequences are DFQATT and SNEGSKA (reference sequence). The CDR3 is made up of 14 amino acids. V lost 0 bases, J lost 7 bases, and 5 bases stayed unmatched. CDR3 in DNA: TGCAGTGCTAGAGAGGGAGCGGGGGATAATGAGCAGTTCTTC. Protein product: CSAREGAGDNEQFF.

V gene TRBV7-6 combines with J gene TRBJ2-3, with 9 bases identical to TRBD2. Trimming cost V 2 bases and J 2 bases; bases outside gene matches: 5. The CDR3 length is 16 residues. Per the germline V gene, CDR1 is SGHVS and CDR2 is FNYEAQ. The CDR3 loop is CASSLNSGGLTDTQYF. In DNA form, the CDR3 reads TGTGCCAGCAGCTTAAACAGCGGGGGGCTCACAGATACGCAGTATTTT.

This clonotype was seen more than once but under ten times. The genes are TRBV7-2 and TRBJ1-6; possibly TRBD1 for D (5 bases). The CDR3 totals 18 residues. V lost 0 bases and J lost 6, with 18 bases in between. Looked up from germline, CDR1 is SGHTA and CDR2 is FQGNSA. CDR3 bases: TGTGCCAGCAGCTTAGCCCTCCCGGGGCCGGGCGGTAATTCACCCCTCCACTTT. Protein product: CASSLALPGPGGNSPLHF.

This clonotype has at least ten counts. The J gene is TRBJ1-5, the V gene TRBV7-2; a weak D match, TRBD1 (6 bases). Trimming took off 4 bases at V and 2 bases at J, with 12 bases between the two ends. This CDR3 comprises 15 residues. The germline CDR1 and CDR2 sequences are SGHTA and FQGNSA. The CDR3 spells CASSSRGGGNQPQHF. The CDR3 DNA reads TGTGCCAGCAGCTCTAGAGGGGGAGGCAATCAGCCCCAGCATTTT.

DNA for the CDR3: TGCGCCAGCAGCCACCCCGCGAGGGGAGATACGCAGTATTTT. Residues: CASSHPARGDTQYF. The genes are TRBV4-3 and TRBJ2-3; D is perhaps TRBD1 or TRBD2 (5 bases each). The length of the CDR3 is 14 residues. The germline gives CDR1 LGHNA, CDR2 YSLEER. Deletions cut 3 bases from V and 5 bases from J, with 12 bases between.

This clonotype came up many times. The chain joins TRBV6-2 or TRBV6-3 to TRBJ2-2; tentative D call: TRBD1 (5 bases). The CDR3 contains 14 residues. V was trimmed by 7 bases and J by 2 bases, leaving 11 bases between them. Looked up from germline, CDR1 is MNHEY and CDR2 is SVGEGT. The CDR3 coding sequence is TGTGCCAGCAACGACAGACTCAACACCGGGGAGCTGTTTTTT. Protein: CASNDRLNTGELFF.

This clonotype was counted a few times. The CDR3 reads CASSSIETQYF. In DNA form, the CDR3 reads TGTGCCAGCAGCTCGATAGAGACCCAGTACTTC. The chain combines TRBV7-9 with TRBJ2-5; D is unresolved. There are 11 residues in the CDR3. Trimming removed 4 bases from V and 4 bases from J, with 4 bases in between. Germline CDR1 SEHNR, CDR2 FQNEAQ (reference sequence).

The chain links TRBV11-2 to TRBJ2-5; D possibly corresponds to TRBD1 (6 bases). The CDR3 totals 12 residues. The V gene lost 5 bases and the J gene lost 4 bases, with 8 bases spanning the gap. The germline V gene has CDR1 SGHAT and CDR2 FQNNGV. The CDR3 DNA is TGTGCCAGCAGCGGACAGAGAGAGACCCAGTACTTC. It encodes CASSGQRETQYF. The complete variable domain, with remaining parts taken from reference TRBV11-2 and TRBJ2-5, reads EAGVAQSPRYKIIEKRQSVAFWCNPISGHATLYWYQQILGQGPKLLIQFQNNGVVDDSQLPKDRFSAERLKGVDSTLKIQPAKLEDSAVYLCASSGQRETQYFGPGTRLLVL.

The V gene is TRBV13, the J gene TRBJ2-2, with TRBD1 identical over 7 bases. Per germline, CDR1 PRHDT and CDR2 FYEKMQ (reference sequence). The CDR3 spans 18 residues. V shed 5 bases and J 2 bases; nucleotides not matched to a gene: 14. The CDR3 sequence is CASSLDLAGTANTGELFF. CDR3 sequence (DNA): TGTGCCAGCAGCCTAGACCTTGCCGGGACAGCAAACACCGGGGAGCTGTTTTTT.

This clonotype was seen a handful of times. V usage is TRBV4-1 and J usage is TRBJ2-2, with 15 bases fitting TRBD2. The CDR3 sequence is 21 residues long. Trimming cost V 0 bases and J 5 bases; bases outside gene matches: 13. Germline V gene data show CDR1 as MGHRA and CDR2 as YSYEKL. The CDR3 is CASSQESLRTSGGARTGELFF. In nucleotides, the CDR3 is TGCGCCAGCAGCCAAGAATCCCTCCGGACTAGCGGGGGGGCCCGGACCGGGGAGCTGTTTTTT.

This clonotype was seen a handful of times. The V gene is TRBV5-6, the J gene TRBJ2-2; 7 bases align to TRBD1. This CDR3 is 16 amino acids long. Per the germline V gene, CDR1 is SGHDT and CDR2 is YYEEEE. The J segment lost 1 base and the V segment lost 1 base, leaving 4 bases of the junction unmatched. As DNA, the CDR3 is TGTGCCAGCAGCTTGCAGACAGGGAGGAACACCGGGGAGCTGTTTTTT. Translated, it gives CASSLQTGRNTGELFF.

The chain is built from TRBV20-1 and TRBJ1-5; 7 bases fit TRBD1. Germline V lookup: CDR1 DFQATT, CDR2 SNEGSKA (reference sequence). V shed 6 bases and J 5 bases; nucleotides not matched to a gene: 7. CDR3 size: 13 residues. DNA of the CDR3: TGCAGTGCCCCCGACAGGGACCATCAGCCCCAGCATTTT. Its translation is CSAPDRDHQPQHF.

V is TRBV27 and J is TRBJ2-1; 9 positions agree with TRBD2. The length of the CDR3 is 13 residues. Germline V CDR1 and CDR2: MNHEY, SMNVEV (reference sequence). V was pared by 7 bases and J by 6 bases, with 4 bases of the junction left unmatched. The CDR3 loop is CASTISGSNEQFF. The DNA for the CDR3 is TGTGCCAGCACCATTAGCGGGAGCAATGAGCAGTTCTTC.

CDR3 amino acids: CASSQRRDRVYNEQFF. CDR3 DNA sequence: TGCGCCAGCAGCCAACGTCGGGACAGGGTCTACAATGAGCAGTTCTTC. V is TRBV4-3 and J is TRBJ2-1; the match to TRBD1 covers 9 bases. CDR3 length: 16 amino acids. The V and J ends lost 2 bases and 3 bases, in that order; junction bases with no gene match: 5. The germline V gene has CDR1 LGHNA and CDR2 YSLEER.